This T cell receptor beta chain was captured in a study of control samples from healthy donors and cancer patients. The CDR3 covers 14 residues. The V end was cut by 2 bases, the J end by 1 base, with 5 bases between. Germline V CDR1 and CDR2: SEHNR, FQNEAQ (reference sequence). Sequencing used immunoSEQ multiplex PCR; TCRdb keeps in-frame clones, though not all of them. The table has about 180,000 clones, around 90% seen once; the top ten hold over 1.1%. Sequencing was performed on blood. This clonotype was obtained from a woman aged 45 to 65 in good health. J is TRBJ2-2 and V is TRBV7-9; D remains ambiguous. This chain's CDR3 is CASSLNGNTGELFF. The CDR3 nucleotides are TGTGCCAGCAGCTTAAACGGGAACACCGGGGAGCTGTTTTTT.